This is a list of T cell receptor beta chains from one sample in a study of cytotoxic CD8 clonotypes in ibrutinib-treated CLL. Here immunoSEQ multiplex PCR was the method, and the copy in TCRdb shows in-frame clones only, minus some. The table lists 160,000 or so clones, 88% of them singletons. The source material was PBMCs, sampled at disease progression, from a patient treated with ibrutinib. The receptor source for this set is a human donor with chronic lymphocytic leukemia. CDR3s include the opening cysteine and the closing phenylalanine or tryptophan. Not all rows give a size; the values are once, few, many and, for expanded clones, a class.

clone size: -
V gene: TRBV4-2
J gene: TRBJ1-3
CDR3 protein: CASSQEGQNSASGNTIYF

clone size: -
V gene: TRBV5-4
J gene: TRBJ1-3
CDR3 protein: CASSVDGFSGNTIYF

clone size: -
V gene: TRBV9
J gene: TRBJ1-2
CDR3 protein: CASSVVGYGYTF

clone size: once
V gene: TRBV27
J gene: TRBJ1-2
CDR3 protein: CASSVGGGVDGYTF

clone size: once
V gene: TRBV7-6
J gene: TRBJ2-1
CDR3 protein: CASSVFGVSSYNEQFF

clone size: -
V gene: TRBV6-1
J gene: TRBJ2-1
CDR3 protein: CASSVTGLEYNEQFF

clone size: -
V gene: TRBV5-4
J gene: TRBJ2-7
CDR3 protein: CASSLGGQAYEQYF

clone size: once
V gene: TRBV9
J gene: TRBJ2-1
CDR3 protein: CASSVGPAGRGSYNEQFF

clone size: -
V gene: TRBV7-8
J gene: TRBJ2-7
CDR3 protein: CASSSQGTGISYEQYF

clone size: -
V gene: TRBV5-1
J gene: TRBJ2-5
CDR3 protein: CASSLSQVVAAETQYF

clone size: -
V gene: TRBV7-3
J gene: TRBJ1-5
CDR3 protein: CASSLQGRNSNQPQHF

clone size: -
V gene: TRBV28
J gene: TRBJ1-5
CDR3 protein: CASSAHEVGNQPQHF

clone size: -
V gene: TRBV12-5
J gene: TRBJ1-5
CDR3 protein: CASGQGQGRSDGKQPQHF

clone size: -
V gene: TRBV6-4
J gene: TRBJ2-7
CDR3 protein: CASSEGSGGGSYEQYF

clone size: -
V gene: TRBV7-3
J gene: TRBJ2-5
CDR3 protein: CASSSGSGETQYF

clone size: -
V gene: TRBV19
J gene: TRBJ2-1
CDR3 protein: CASNLAGVPNEQFF

clone size: -
V gene: TRBV6-5
J gene: TRBJ1-5
CDR3 protein: CASSDRGGNQPQHF

clone size: -
V gene: TRBV6-5
J gene: TRBJ1-3
CDR3 protein: CASSHREGNTIYF

clone size: -
V gene: TRBV7-2
J gene: TRBJ1-2
CDR3 protein: CASSLGPLFGYTF

clone size: once
V gene: TRBV7-9
J gene: TRBJ1-5
CDR3 protein: CASSPGTAVSNQPQHF

clone size: -
V gene: TRBV5-1
J gene: TRBJ2-7
CDR3 protein: CASSGGRAGYEQYF

clone size: few
V gene: TRBV5-4
J gene: TRBJ1-2
CDR3 protein: CASSLGVRGWGYTF

clone size: once
V gene: TRBV7-2
J gene: TRBJ2-3
CDR3 protein: CASSLVGRGTDTQYF

clone size: -
V gene: TRBV5-1
J gene: TRBJ2-5
CDR3 protein: CASSSGDRGFQETQYF

clone size: -
V gene: TRBV9
J gene: TRBJ2-7
CDR3 protein: CASSVASGPGREQYF

clone size: -
V gene: TRBV2
J gene: TRBJ2-5
CDR3 protein: CASSRQGLAQETQYF

clone size: -
V gene: TRBV21-1
J gene: TRBJ2-2
CDR3 protein: CASRQPGRCTGELFF

clone size: -
V gene: TRBV7-2
J gene: TRBJ2-7
CDR3 protein: CASSLNSPPYEQYF

clone size: -
V gene: TRBV5-1
J gene: TRBJ2-7
CDR3 protein: CASSPRQGLEEQYF

clone size: -
V gene: TRBV11-2
J gene: TRBJ1-2
CDR3 protein: CASSPYTGGAGGYTF

clone size: -
V gene: TRBV30
J gene: TRBJ2-2
CDR3 protein: CAWSVLGGRGSTGELFF

clone size: few
V gene: TRBV19
J gene: TRBJ1-2
CDR3 protein: CASSIGYRYTF

clone size: once
V gene: TRBV7-9
J gene: TRBJ2-7
CDR3 protein: CASSPTQGQGYEQYF

clone size: -
V gene: TRBV19
J gene: TRBJ2-3
CDR3 protein: CASSMVGAGTDTQYF

clone size: -
V gene: TRBV7-9
J gene: TRBJ2-7
CDR3 protein: CASSFLAYEQYF

clone size: -
V gene: TRBV7-2
J gene: TRBJ1-1
CDR3 protein: CASSLGRVGLTEAFF

clone size: -
V gene: TRBV5-6
J gene: TRBJ1-1
CDR3 protein: CASSTLVGQGNTEAFF

clone size: -
V gene: TRBV5-1
J gene: TRBJ2-7
CDR3 protein: CASSLVTKEGYEQYF

clone size: -
V gene: TRBV5-1
J gene: TRBJ2-7
CDR3 protein: CASSLSDRGPLTYEQYF

clone size: -
V gene: TRBV2
J gene: TRBJ1-3
CDR3 protein: CASKTDPTRGNTIYF

clone size: few
V gene: TRBV6-5
J gene: TRBJ1-1
CDR3 protein: CASANRGHVAFF